A single sample gave rise to the 3 T cell receptor beta chains below, sequenced in a study of T cell changes during pregnancy in multiple sclerosis. Profiling relied on immunoSEQ multiplex PCR, and the TCRdb table lists in-frame clones only, not all of them. Here the sample spans tens of thousands of clones, roughly 92% being singletons. The sample was CD4+ T cells from peripheral blood mononuclear cells, taken in the third trimester of pregnancy. All receptors come from a female donor with multiple sclerosis, enrolled in a pregnancy study.

This clone appeared a few times. The rearrangement links TRBV27 to TRBJ2-7, with 12 bases lining up with TRBD2. The V gene's germline CDR1 is MNHEY and CDR2 SMNVEV (reference sequence). The trim removed 6 bases at V and 7 bases at J, leaving 10 bases unmatched. The CDR3 has 15 amino acids. CDR3 sequence: CASSLTSGSGSEQYF. The CDR3 DNA sequence: TGTGCCAGCAGCCTGACTAGCGGGAGTGGGAGTGAGCAGTACTTC.

The rearrangement links TRBV7-3 to TRBJ2-3; 8 nucleotides align to TRBD2. With V trimmed by 6 bases and J by 3 bases, 8 bases remained unmatched. CDR3 length: 15 residues. Germline CDR1 and CDR2: SGHTA and FQGTGA. The CDR3 reads CASSPAGAETDTQYF. The CDR3 nucleotides read TGTGCCAGCAGTCCAGCGGGAGCGGAGACAGATACGCAGTATTTT.

The chain uses TRBV19 and TRBJ2-2; 14 nucleotides agree with TRBD2. This CDR3 comprises 17 residues. J was trimmed by 4 bases and V by 6 bases; bases with no gene match: 7. CDR1 is LNHDA and CDR2 is SQIVND in the germline V gene (reference sequence). CDR3 region: CASRRLAGGPITGELFF. In DNA form, the CDR3 reads TGTGCCAGTAGAAGACTAGCGGGAGGGCCTATCACCGGGGAGCTGTTTTTT.